A single sample gave rise to the 10 T cell receptor beta chains below, sequenced in a study of blood T cell repertoires in COVID-19. Using immunoSEQ multiplex PCR, the repertoire was profiled, and TCRdb retains in-frame clones only, with some absent. The repertoire holds 90,000 to 150,000 clones, with approximately 70% as singletons. The sample was peripheral blood. The receptors were gathered from a human donor with acute or convalescent COVID-19. The donor label of this sample is uncertain.

The chain couples TRBV10-3 to TRBJ1-4, with TRBD1 matching over 7 bases. CDR3 length equals 13 residues. V was clipped by 5 bases and J by 4 bases; unmatched bases: 1. Germline CDR1 ENHRY, CDR2 SYGVKD. The CDR3 coding sequence is TGTGCCATCAGTCGGGACAGTAATGAAAAACTGTTTTTT. Its protein is CAISRDSNEKLFF.

This chain connects TRBV7-9 to TRBJ1-2; D is uncertain. The V and J ends lost 1 base and 8 bases respectively, with 14 bases between them. The CDR3 has 14 residues. The germline gives CDR1 SEHNR, CDR2 FQNEAQ (reference sequence). The CDR3 DNA reads TGTGCCAGCAGCTTAGTTGGCACCCCGCAGGGCTACACCTTC. Translated, it gives CASSLVGTPQGYTF.

V and J are TRBV4-1 and TRBJ1-4; D ambiguous. Trimming took off 2 bases at V and 7 bases at J, with 8 bases between the two ends. The CDR3 length is 13 residues. Germline V gene lookup returns CDR1 MGHRA and CDR2 YSYEKL. DNA for the CDR3: TGCGCCAGCAGCCAAAGAGGGCTTGAAAAACTGTTTTTT. Its translation: CASSQRGLEKLFF.

The chain combines TRBV5-1 with TRBJ2-1; TRBD1 matches at 7 bases. CDR1 and CDR2 (germline): SGHRS, YFSETQ. The CDR3 runs 15 residues. V was pared by 4 bases and J by 6 bases, with 10 bases of the junction left unmatched. The CDR3: CASSRDGTERNEQFF. The CDR3 DNA is TGCGCCAGCAGCCGTGACGGGACAGAACGCAATGAGCAGTTCTTC.

The V call is TRBV5-6, the J call TRBJ1-2; perhaps TRBD1 as D (6 bases). Trimming left V 4 bases short and J 8 bases short, with 9 bases between. Per the germline V gene, CDR1 is SGHDT and CDR2 is YYEEEE. The CDR3 consists of 11 residues. CDR3 region: CASSPGQGYTF. The CDR3 bases are TGTGCCAGCAGCCCCGGACAGGGCTACACCTTC.

This clone was seen a handful of times. The chain joins TRBV4-1 to TRBJ2-1, with 14 positions matching TRBD2. The trim removed 3 bases at V and 2 bases at J, leaving 0 bases unmatched. This CDR3 has 16 amino acids. Germline V lookup: CDR1 MGHRA, CDR2 YSYEKL. This CDR3 is CASSQGLAGAYNEQFF. CDR3 nucleotide sequence: TGCGCCAGCAGCCAGGGACTAGCGGGGGCCTACAATGAGCAGTTCTTC.

The gene calls are TRBV5-6 and TRBJ2-7; 10 bases are a match to TRBD1. The V gene's germline CDR1 is SGHDT and CDR2 YYEEEE. This CDR3 contains 15 residues. The junction had 9 bases not matched to a gene; V was cut back by 4 bases and J by 5 bases. CDR3 nucleotide sequence: TGTGCCAGCAGCGTGACAGGGGGCGGAGGTGACGAGCAGTACGTC. It translates to CASSVTGGGGDEQYV.

The genes are TRBV2 and TRBJ2-3; 8 bases line up with TRBD1. Germline V gene data show CDR1 as SNHLY and CDR2 as FYNNEI. The CDR3 is 15 amino acids. V gave up 6 bases and J gave up 2 bases; unmatched junction bases: 7. The CDR3 reads CASRGQGVSTDTQYF. The CDR3 DNA is TGTGCCAGCAGAGGACAGGGAGTATCCACAGATACGCAGTATTTT. Full variable domain (remainder filled in from reference TRBV2 and TRBJ2-3): EPEVTQTPSHQVTQMGQEVILRCVPISNHLYFYWYRQILGQKVEFLVSFYNNEISEKSEIFDDQFSVERPDGSNFTLKIRSTKLEDSAMYFCASRGQGVSTDTQYFGPGTRLTVL.

This clone was seen more than once but under ten times. The rearrangement uses TRBV27 and TRBJ2-7, with D uncertain. Deletions cut 0 bases from V and 5 bases from J, with 11 bases between. Germline CDR1 and CDR2: MNHEY and SMNVEV (reference sequence). There are 14 residues in the CDR3. The CDR3 nucleotides are TGTGCCAGCAGTTTATCCTCCACAGTTAACGAGCAGTACTTC. Protein sequence: CASSLSSTVNEQYF.

This clone was seen a handful of times. This chain links TRBV29-1 with TRBJ2-2; 7 positions agree with TRBD1. CDR1 and CDR2 (germline): SQVTM, ANQGSEA. V lost 6 bases and J lost 2; bases outside the gene matches: 9. The CDR3 loop spans 15 amino acids. The CDR3 protein is CSVRPGGLNTGELFF. For the CDR3, the DNA is TGCAGCGTCCGTCCAGGGGGTCTCAACACCGGGGAGCTGTTTTTT.